This is a list of T cell receptor beta chains from one sample in a study of blood T cell repertoires in COVID-19. Using immunoSEQ multiplex PCR, the repertoire was profiled, and TCRdb retains in-frame clones only, with some absent. The sample carries under 200,000 clones, 82% recorded once. Sequencing was performed on PBMCs or T cells enriched from blood (not recorded which). The receptors shown here come from a woman aged 60 to 75 with acute COVID-19. Both conserved end residues are part of each CDR3. A D gene is named only where the DNA matches it firmly. Only some rows state a clone size, as once, few, many or a class for expanded clones.

>TRBJ1-1|15|TRBV9|-|TRBD1
CASSGGQGGNSEAFF
TGTGCCAGCAGCGGTGGACAGGGAGGAAACTCTGAAGCTTTCTTT
>TRBJ2-7|15|TRBV7-2|-|TRBD2
CASSLAGPSSYEQYF
TGTGCCAGCAGTCTAGCGGGACCAAGCTCCTACGAGCAGTACTTC
>TRBJ2-7|16|TRBV6-5|-|TRBD1
CASSYSIDRGGYEQYF
TGTGCCAGCAGTTACTCGATTGACAGGGGCGGCTACGAGCAGTACTTC
>TRBJ2-3|15|TRBV28|-|-
CASSSLSGEDDTQYF
TGTGCCAGCAGTTCACTATCCGGGGAGGACGATACGCAGTATTTT
>TRBJ2-3|16|TRBV5-1|-|TRBD2
CASARLAGILTDTQYF
TGCGCCAGCGCAAGACTAGCGGGAATCCTAACAGATACGCAGTATTTT
>TRBJ1-1|16|TRBV10-1|-|-
CASSESGWAMNTEAFF
TGCGCCAGCAGTGAGTCTGGGTGGGCCATGAACACTGAAGCTTTCTTT
>TRBJ2-1|14|TRBV3-1/TRBV3-2|-|-
CASSQQGTDNEQFF
TGTGCCAGCAGCCAACAGGGCACTGACAATGAGCAGTTCTTC
>TRBJ2-2|14|TRBV10-3|-|-
CAISESTGTGELFF
TGTGCCATCAGTGAGTCGACGGGTACCGGGGAGCTGTTTTTT
>TRBJ1-5|15|TRBV6-5|-|-
CASSNGRFSNQPQHF
TGTGCCAGCAGTAACGGTCGGTTTAGCAATCAGCCCCAGCATTTT
>TRBJ2-2|13|TRBV6-5|-|-
CASSRQDTGELFF
TGTGCCAGCAGTCGACAAGACACCGGGGAGCTGTTTTTT
>TRBJ1-2|13|TRBV5-1|few|-
CASSLAANYGYTF
TGCGCCAGCAGCTTGGCAGCTAACTATGGCTACACCTTC
>TRBJ2-4|14|TRBV5-1|-|-
CASSLDTLKNIQYF
TGCGCCAGCAGCTTAGACACCCTCAAAAACATTCAGTACTTC
>TRBJ2-3|17|TRBV9|-|TRBD2
CASSVAVAGPQGDTQYF
TGTGCCAGCAGCGTAGCTGTAGCGGGACCTCAGGGAGATACGCAGTATTTT
>TRBJ2-7|16|TRBV7-9|-|-
CASTSWGASGTYEQYF
TGTGCCAGCACATCCTGGGGGGCTAGCGGAACCTACGAGCAGTACTTC